In its sample, the clone carrying this TCR beta chain was seen a few times. The target antigen is unknown. This entry belongs to a study of coeliac disease. Overall study findings and caveats: Intraepithelial and lamina propria fractions were not highly pure, so cross-contamination was possible. Lower clonality than controls marked TRB and TRG repertoires from active celiac intraepithelial and lamina propria samples. The authors judged this method unsuitable for unbiased gliadin-specific T cell detection. Largely private TRB repertoires meant most sequences were sample-unique.

Sequencing used one aliquot of around 540,000 cells per fraction. The CDR3 extends over 14 amino acids. CDR1 and CDR2 (germline): SEHNR, FQNEAQ (reference sequence). The ends were cut back, 1 base at V and 5 bases at J, with 10 bases in the middle. Assay: immunoSEQ multiplex PCR; the TCRdb copy retains only in-frame clones and omits some. The sample holds about 3,000 clones, approximately 54% seen once. The source is a man aged 50 to 60 with active celiac disease. The chain carries TRBV7-9 and TRBJ2-3, with D maybe TRBD2 (7 bases). Sequenced material: intraepithelial lymphocytes from the gut. The CDR3 DNA sequence: TGTGCCAGCAGCTTAGACAGGGAGGGAGATACGCAGTATTTT. Translation gives CASSLDREGDTQYF.